What follows are 20 T cell receptor beta chains derived from one specimen sequenced in a study of blood T cell repertoires in COVID-19 (TCRdb year 2020). The receptor library was made with the immunoSEQ multiplex PCR assay. TCRdb holds this immuneACCESS table with in-frame rearrangements only. Some clones are missing; in checked studies, unresolved V genes explain under half, and the rest has no known cause. The sample table shows under 40,000 clones, and 70% to 80% are seen once. The top ten clones comprise roughly 7.5% of the sample. Sequencing was performed on peripheral blood. The receptor source for this set is a woman aged 55 to 70 with acute or convalescent COVID-19.

The J gene is TRBJ2-1, the V gene TRBV19; 9 bases map to TRBD2. The CDR3 runs to 14 residues. Germline V gives CDR1 LNHDA, CDR2 SQIVND (reference sequence). With 4 bases clipped from V and 9 bases from J, the junction kept 7 bases outside the gene matches. This chain's CDR3 is CASSTSSGAGEQFF. As DNA, the CDR3 is TGTGCCAGTAGTACATCTAGCGGGGCGGGTGAGCAGTTCTTC. Drawing the rest from reference TRBV19 and TRBJ2-1, the complete variable domain is DGGITQSPKYLFRKEGQNVTLSCEQNLNHDAMYWYRQDPGQGLRLIYYSQIVNDFQKGDIAEGYSVSREKKESFPLTVTSAQKNPTAFYLCASSTSSGAGEQFFGPGTRLTVL.

V gene TRBV6-5 combines with J gene TRBJ2-7; TRBD2 might be the D (5 bases). The CDR3 is made up of 14 amino acids. Between the trimmed V and J ends, which lost 5 bases and 2 bases, there was a span of 13 bases. Germline CDR1 is MNHEY and CDR2 is SVGAGI. CDR3 DNA sequence: TGTGCCAGCAGTCCTGGAGGTCAACCCTACGAGCAGTACTTC. Translated, it gives CASSPGGQPYEQYF.

This rearrangement joins TRBV3-1 (or the pseudogene TRBV3-2) to TRBJ2-1, with TRBD2 matching over 10 bases. The CDR3 totals 16 residues. Germline assignment: CDR1 LGHDT and CDR2 YNNKEL (reference sequence). V was clipped by 1 base and J by 7 bases; unmatched bases: 7. The CDR3 reads CASSQGLAGVGNEQFF. The CDR3 nucleotides are TGTGCCAGCAGCCAAGGTCTAGCGGGGGTCGGGAATGAGCAGTTCTTC.

The rearrangement joins TRBV9 to TRBJ2-2; D is perhaps TRBD1 (5 bases). Trimming stripped 4 bases from V and 6 bases from J, with 10 bases between. The CDR3 runs to 13 residues. Germline assignment: CDR1 SGDLS and CDR2 YYNGEE. The CDR3 DNA sequence: TGTGCCAGCAGCCGCCAGGGCTCCGGGGAGCTGTTTTTT. Protein: CASSRQGSGELFF.

The V and J genes are TRBV9 and TRBJ1-3, with D maybe TRBD1 (5 bases). V shed 3 bases and J shed 11 bases, with 15 bases lying between them. Germline V gene sequence: CDR1 SGDLS, CDR2 YYNGEE. This CDR3 is 13 amino acids long. CDR3 nucleotides: TGTGCCAGCAGCGCCGAGGGGAGGGGCGCCATATATTTT. Protein product: CASSAEGRGAIYF.

V is TRBV27 and J is TRBJ1-2, with D tentatively TRBD1 (5 bases). The CDR3 runs to 13 residues. In germline, CDR1 is MNHEY, CDR2 SMNVEV (reference sequence). Trimming left V 2 bases short and J 8 bases short, with 12 bases between. This CDR3 reads CASSLKAGQGYTF. CDR3 sequence (DNA): TGTGCCAGCAGTTTAAAGGCAGGGCAAGGCTACACCTTC.

The rearrangement joins TRBV5-6 to TRBJ2-7; TRBD1 matches at 8 bases. This CDR3 is built from 16 residues. With 4 bases clipped from V and 3 bases from J, the junction kept 12 bases outside the gene matches. Germline V gives CDR1 SGHDT, CDR2 YYEEEE. The CDR3 sequence: CASSLGAGGDFYEQYF. CDR3 DNA sequence: TGTGCCAGCAGCCTGGGGGCAGGGGGCGATTTCTACGAGCAGTACTTC.

The chain combines TRBV5-6 with TRBJ1-1, with D possibly being TRBD1 (5 bases). CDR3 size: 17 residues. CDR1 is SGHDT and CDR2 is YYEEEE in the germline V gene. Trimming took off 0 bases at V and 1 base at J, with 16 bases between the two ends. The CDR3 DNA reads TGTGCCAGCAGCTTGGCATGGGGGGTCGGAGAGAACACTGAAGCTTTCTTT. This gives the protein CASSLAWGVGENTEAFF.

CDR3 loop: CASSIPGQGGDTEAFF. CDR3 nucleotides: TGTGCCAGTAGTATACCGGGACAGGGGGGTGATACTGAAGCTTTCTTT. This chain links TRBV19 with TRBJ1-1; 11 bases map to TRBD1. The J segment lost 5 bases and the V segment lost 2 bases, leaving 7 bases of the junction unmatched. The CDR3 is 16 residues long. Per germline, CDR1 LNHDA and CDR2 SQIVND (reference sequence).

The rearrangement links TRBV19 to TRBJ2-3; D perhaps matches TRBD2 (5 bases). CDR3 length equals 14 residues. Germline V lookup: CDR1 LNHDA, CDR2 SQIVND (reference sequence). Trimming stripped 9 bases from V and 3 bases from J, with 16 bases between. For the CDR3, the DNA is TGTGCCAGCAGGACTCTAGTAGGGACAGATACGCAGTATTTT. It yields the protein CASRTLVGTDTQYF.

This chain connects TRBV25-1 to TRBJ1-1; D is ambiguous. V shed 4 bases and J shed 6 bases, with 9 bases lying between them. The CDR3 consists of 12 residues. CDR1 is MGHDK, CDR2 SYGVNS, per germline. The CDR3 DNA reads TGTGCCAGCAGTGGAGCGGCGGCTGAAGCTTTCTTT. It encodes CASSGAAAEAFF. The full variable domain, rest sourced from reference TRBV25-1 and TRBJ1-1, is EADIYQTPRYLVIGTGKKITLECSQTMGHDKMYWYQQDPGMELHLIHYSYGVNSTEKGDLSSESTVSRIRTEHFPLTLESARPSHTSQYLCASSGAAAEAFFGQGTRLTVV.

This chain connects TRBV27 to TRBJ1-1, with 8 bases aligning to TRBD1. There are 14 residues in the CDR3. Trimming removed 5 bases from V and 6 bases from J; junction bases left unmatched: 8. Germline values: CDR1 MNHEY, CDR2 SMNVEV (reference sequence). The CDR3 region has the DNA TGTGCCAGCAGTCCGGACAGGGTGTCGCCTGAAGCTTTCTTT. As protein: CASSPDRVSPEAFF.

V is TRBV19 and J is TRBJ1-1, with D perhaps TRBD1 (5 bases). The germline gives CDR1 LNHDA, CDR2 SQIVND (reference sequence). Trimming took 1 base from V and 7 from J, leaving 13 bases between them. This CDR3 has 14 amino acids. CDR3 sequence (DNA): TGTGCCAGTAGTATAGTTCAGGGCTTCGGTGAAGCTTTCTTT. Amino acids: CASSIVQGFGEAFF.

The V call is TRBV5-1, the J call TRBJ2-7; weak D call: TRBD2 (6 bases). Between the trimmed V and J ends, which lost 0 bases and 2 bases, there was a span of 15 bases. The germline CDR1 and CDR2 sequences are SGHRS and YFSETQ. CDR3 length equals 16 residues. The CDR3 loop reads CASSLAGGTEPYEQYF. For the CDR3, the DNA is TGCGCCAGCAGCTTGGCCGGAGGGACGGAACCCTACGAGCAGTACTTC.

The genes are TRBV7-6 and TRBJ2-1; 7 bases are a match to TRBD1. This CDR3 is built from 12 residues. V dropped 3 bases and J dropped 12; count of bases not matched to a gene: 5. The germline CDR1 and CDR2 sequences are SGHVS and FNYEAQ. The CDR3 loop is CASSLGTAWQFF. As DNA, the CDR3 is TGTGCCAGCAGCTTGGGGACAGCCTGGCAGTTCTTC.

The V call is TRBV27, the J call TRBJ1-2; 9 bases line up with TRBD1. Germline assignment: CDR1 MNHEY and CDR2 SMNVEV (reference sequence). There are 16 residues in the CDR3. V was pared by 3 bases and J by 6 bases, with 11 bases of the junction left unmatched. In nucleotides, the CDR3 is TGTGCCAGCAGTTTGGCTCCCGGGGACAGGGCACATGGCTACACCTTC. Amino acid sequence: CASSLAPGDRAHGYTF.

The gene calls are TRBV28 and TRBJ2-7; D possibly corresponds to TRBD1 (6 bases). Trimming left V 3 bases short and J 6 bases short, with 9 bases between. Germline CDR1 reads MDHEN; CDR2 reads SYDVKM. The CDR3 consists of 12 residues. The CDR3 DNA reads as TGTGCCAGCAGTTTGTCAGGGGCCGAGCAGTACTTC. Translating gives CASSLSGAEQYF.

This chain links TRBV7-3 with TRBJ2-7; possibly TRBD1 for D (6 bases). The CDR3 has 14 amino acids. CDR1 and CDR2 (germline): SGHTA, FQGTGA. Between the trimmed V and J ends, which lost 5 bases and 3 bases, there was a span of 14 bases. The CDR3 coding sequence is TGTGCCAGCAGCCCAGGGGCTCCGTACTACGAGCAGTACTTC. This gives the protein CASSPGAPYYEQYF.

The genes are TRBV2 and TRBJ1-5, with a tentative D call TRBD1 (5 bases). V lost 2 bases, J lost 10 bases, and 9 bases lay in between. Germline CDR1 and CDR2: SNHLY and FYNNEI. The CDR3 runs 12 residues. The CDR3 loop is CASSESQGPQHF. Here the CDR3 DNA reads TGTGCCAGCAGTGAAAGCCAGGGCCCCCAGCATTTT.

The chain recombines TRBV29-1 with TRBJ2-4; 10 bases match TRBD1. Germline V CDR1 and CDR2: SQVTM, ANQGSEA. The ends lost 3 bases at V and 3 bases at J; junction bases unmatched: 14. CDR3 size: 18 residues. In nucleotides, the CDR3 is TGCAGCGTTGACGAAGACAGGGGGCTGTCGTGGGGCAAAAACATTCAGTACTTC. It translates to CSVDEDRGLSWGKNIQYF.